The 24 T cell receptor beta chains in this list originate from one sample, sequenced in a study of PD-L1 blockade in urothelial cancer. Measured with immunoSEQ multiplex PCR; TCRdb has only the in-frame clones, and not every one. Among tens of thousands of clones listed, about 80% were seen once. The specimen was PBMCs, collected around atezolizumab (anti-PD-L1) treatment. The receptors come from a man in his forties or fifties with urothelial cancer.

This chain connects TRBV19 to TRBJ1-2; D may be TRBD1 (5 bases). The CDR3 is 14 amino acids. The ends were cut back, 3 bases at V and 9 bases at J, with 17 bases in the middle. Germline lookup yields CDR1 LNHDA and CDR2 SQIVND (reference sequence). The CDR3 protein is CASSIEGAVQRYTF. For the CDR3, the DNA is TGTGCCAGTAGTATTGAAGGGGCCGTTCAGCGCTACACCTTC.

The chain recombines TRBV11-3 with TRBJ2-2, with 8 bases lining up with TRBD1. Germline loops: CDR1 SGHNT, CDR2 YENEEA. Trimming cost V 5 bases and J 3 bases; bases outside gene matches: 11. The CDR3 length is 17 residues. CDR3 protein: CASSPRGPGGYTGELFF. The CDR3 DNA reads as TGTGCCAGCAGCCCCAGGGGGCCGGGCGGTTACACCGGGGAGCTGTTTTTT.

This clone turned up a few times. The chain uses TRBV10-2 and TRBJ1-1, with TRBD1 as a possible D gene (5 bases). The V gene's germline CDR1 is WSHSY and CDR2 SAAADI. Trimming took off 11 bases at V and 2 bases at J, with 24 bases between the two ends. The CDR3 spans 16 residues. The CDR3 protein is CASTEGAPGFNTEAFF. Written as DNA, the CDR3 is TGCGCCTCAACTGAAGGGGCCCCAGGATTCAACACTGAAGCTTTCTTT.

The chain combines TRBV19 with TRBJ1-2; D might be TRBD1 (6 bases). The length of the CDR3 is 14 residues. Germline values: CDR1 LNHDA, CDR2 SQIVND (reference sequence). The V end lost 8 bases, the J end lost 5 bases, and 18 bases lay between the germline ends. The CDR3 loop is CASSDRGRGYGYTF. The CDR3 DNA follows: TGTGCCAGTTCAGACCGAGGCAGGGGATATGGCTACACCTTC.

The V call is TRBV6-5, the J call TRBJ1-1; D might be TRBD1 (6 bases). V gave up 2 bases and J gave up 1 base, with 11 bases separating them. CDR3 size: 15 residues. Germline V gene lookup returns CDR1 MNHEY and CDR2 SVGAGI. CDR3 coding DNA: TGTGCCAGCAGTTACGGGGGCAGGAGGAACACTGAAGCTTTCTTT. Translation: CASSYGGRRNTEAFF.

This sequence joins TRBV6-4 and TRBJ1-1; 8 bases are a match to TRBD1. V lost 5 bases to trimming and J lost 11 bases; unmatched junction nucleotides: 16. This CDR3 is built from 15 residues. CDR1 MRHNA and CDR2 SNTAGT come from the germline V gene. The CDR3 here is CASSPSLDRGDMAFF. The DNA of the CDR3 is TGTGCCAGCAGTCCTTCTCTTGACAGGGGAGATATGGCTTTCTTT.

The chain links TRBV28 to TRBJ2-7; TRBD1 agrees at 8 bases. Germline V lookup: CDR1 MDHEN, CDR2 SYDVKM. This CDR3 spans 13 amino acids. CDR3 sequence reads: CASRTGRWVEQYF. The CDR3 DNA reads TGTGCATCGCGGACAGGGAGATGGGTCGAGCAGTACTTC. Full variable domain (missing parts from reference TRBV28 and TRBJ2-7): DVKVTQSSRYLVKRTGEKVFLECVQDMDHENMFWYRQDPGLGLRLIYFSYDVKMKEKGDIPEGYSVSREKKERFSLILESASTNQTSMYLCASRTGRWVEQYFGPGTRLTVT.

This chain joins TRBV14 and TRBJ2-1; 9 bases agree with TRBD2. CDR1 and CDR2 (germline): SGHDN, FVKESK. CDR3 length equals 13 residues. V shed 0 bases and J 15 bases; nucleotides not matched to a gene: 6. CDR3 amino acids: CASSQERLAGPFF. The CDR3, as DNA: TGTGCCAGCAGCCAAGAACGTCTAGCGGGACCGTTCTTC. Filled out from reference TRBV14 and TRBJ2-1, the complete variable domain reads EAGVTQFPSHSVIEKGQTVTLRCDPISGHDNLYWYRRVMGKEIKFLLHFVKESKQDESGMPNNRFLAERTGGTYSTLKVQPAELEDSGVYFCASSQERLAGPFFGPGTRLTVL.

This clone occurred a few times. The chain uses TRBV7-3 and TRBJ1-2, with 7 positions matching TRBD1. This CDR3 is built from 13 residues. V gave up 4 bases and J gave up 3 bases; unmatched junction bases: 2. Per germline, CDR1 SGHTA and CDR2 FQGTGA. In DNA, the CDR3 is TGTGCCAGCAGCTCTACAGGGGACTATGGCTACACCTTC. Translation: CASSSTGDYGYTF.

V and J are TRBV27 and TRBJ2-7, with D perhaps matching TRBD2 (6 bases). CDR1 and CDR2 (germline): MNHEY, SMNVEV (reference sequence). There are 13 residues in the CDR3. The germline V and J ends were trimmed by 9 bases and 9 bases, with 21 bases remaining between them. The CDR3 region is CASRPGVASAQYF. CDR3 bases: TGTGCCAGTCGTCCGGGGGTGGCTTCGGCGCAGTACTTC.

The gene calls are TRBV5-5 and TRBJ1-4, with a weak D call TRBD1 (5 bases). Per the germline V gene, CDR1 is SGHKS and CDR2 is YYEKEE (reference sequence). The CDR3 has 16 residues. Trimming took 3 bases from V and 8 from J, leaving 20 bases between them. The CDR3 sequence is CASSSFSTLGGEKLFF. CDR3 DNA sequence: TGTGCCAGCAGCTCATTTAGCACCCTCGGGGGGGAAAAACTGTTTTTT.

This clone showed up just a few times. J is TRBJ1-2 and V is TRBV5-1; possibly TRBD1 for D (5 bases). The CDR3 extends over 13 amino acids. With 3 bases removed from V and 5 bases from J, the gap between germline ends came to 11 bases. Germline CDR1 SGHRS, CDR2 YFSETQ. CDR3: CASSSQGWYGYTF. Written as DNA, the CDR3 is TGCGCCAGCAGCTCCCAGGGCTGGTATGGCTACACCTTC. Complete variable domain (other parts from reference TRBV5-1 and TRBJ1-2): KAGVTQTPRYLIKTRGQQVTLSCSPISGHRSVSWYQQTPGQGLQFLFEYFSETQRNKGNFPGRFSGRQFSNSRSEMNVSTLELGDSALYLCASSSQGWYGYTFGSGTRLTVV.

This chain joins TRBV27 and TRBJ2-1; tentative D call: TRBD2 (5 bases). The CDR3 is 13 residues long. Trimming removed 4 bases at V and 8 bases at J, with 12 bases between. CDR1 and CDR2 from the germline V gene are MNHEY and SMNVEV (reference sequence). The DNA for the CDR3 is TGTGCCAGCAGTTGGTCCCCGGGGTATGAGCAGTTCTTC. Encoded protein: CASSWSPGYEQFF.

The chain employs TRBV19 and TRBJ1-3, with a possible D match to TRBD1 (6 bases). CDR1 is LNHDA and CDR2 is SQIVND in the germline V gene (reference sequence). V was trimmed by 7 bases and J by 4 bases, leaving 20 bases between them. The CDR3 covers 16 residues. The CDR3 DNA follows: TGTGCCAGTACCGCATCGACAGGCTTATGGGGAAACACCATATATTTT. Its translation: CASTASTGLWGNTIYF.

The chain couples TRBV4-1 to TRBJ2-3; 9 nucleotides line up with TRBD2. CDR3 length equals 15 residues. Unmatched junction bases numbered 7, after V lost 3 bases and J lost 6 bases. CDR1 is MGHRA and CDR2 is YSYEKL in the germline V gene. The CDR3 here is CASSQVAGASDTQYF. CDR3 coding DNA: TGCGCCAGCAGCCAGGTAGCGGGAGCTTCGGATACGCAGTATTTT.

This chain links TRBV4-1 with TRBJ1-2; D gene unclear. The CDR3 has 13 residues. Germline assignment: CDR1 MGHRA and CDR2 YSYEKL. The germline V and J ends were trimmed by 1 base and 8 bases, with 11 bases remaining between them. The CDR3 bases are TGCGCCAGCAGCCAAGTATCAGGAGGGGGCTACACCTTC. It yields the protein CASSQVSGGGYTF.

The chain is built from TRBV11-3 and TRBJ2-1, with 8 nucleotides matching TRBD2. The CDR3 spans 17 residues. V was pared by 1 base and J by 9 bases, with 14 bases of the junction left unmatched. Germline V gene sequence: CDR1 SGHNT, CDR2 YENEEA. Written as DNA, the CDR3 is TGTGCCAGCAGCTTAGGATTCCCGGGACTAGGGGGAGGTGAGCAGTTCTTC. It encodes CASSLGFPGLGGGEQFF.

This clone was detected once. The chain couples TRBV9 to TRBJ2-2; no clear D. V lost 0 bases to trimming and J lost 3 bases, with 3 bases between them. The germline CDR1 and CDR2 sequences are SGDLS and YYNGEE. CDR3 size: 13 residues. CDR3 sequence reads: CASSVADTGELFF. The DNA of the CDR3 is TGTGCCAGCAGCGTAGCGGACACCGGGGAGCTGTTTTTT.

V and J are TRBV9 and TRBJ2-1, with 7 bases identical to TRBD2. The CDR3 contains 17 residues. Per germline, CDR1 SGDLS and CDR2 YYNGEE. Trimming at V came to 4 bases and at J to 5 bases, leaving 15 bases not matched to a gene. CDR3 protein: CASSNPVDGRSHNEQFF. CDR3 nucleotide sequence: TGTGCCAGCAGCAACCCGGTAGACGGGAGGTCCCACAATGAGCAGTTCTTC. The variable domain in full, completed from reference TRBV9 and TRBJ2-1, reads DSGVTQTPKHLITATGQRVTLRCSPRSGDLSVYWYQQSLDQGLQFLIQYYNGEERAKGNILERFSAQQFPDLHSELNLSSLELGDSALYFCASSNPVDGRSHNEQFFGPGTRLTVL.

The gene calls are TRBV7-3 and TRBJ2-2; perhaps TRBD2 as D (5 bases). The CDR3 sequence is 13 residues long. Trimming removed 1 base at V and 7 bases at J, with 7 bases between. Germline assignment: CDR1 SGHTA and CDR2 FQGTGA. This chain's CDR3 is CASSLRGYGELFF. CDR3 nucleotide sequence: TGTGCCAGCAGCTTAAGAGGGTACGGGGAGCTGTTTTTT.

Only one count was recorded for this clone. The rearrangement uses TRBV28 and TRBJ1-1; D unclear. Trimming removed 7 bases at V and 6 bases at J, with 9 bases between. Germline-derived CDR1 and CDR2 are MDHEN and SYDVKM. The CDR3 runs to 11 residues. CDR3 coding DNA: TGTGCCAGCATTGGTGGGCCTGAAGCTTTCTTT. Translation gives CASIGGPEAFF.

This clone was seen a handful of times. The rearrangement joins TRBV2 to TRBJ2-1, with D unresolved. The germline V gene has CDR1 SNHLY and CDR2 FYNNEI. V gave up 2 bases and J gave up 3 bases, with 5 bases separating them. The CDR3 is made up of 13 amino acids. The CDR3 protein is CASSERGYNEQFF. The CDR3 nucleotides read TGTGCCAGCAGTGAAAGAGGCTACAATGAGCAGTTCTTC.

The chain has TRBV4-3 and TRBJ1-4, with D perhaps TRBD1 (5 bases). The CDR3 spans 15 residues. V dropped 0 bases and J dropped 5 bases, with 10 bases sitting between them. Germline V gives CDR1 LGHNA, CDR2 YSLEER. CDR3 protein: CASSQDGGRNEKLFF. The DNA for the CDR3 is TGCGCCAGCAGCCAAGACGGGGGACGGAATGAAAAACTGTTTTTT.

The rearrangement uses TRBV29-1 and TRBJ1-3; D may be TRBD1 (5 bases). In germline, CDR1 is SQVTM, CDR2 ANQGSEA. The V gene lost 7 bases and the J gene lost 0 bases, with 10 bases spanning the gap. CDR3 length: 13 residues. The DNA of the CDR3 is TGCAGCGGACAGCTAAGCTCTGGAAACACCATATATTTT. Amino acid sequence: CSGQLSSGNTIYF.